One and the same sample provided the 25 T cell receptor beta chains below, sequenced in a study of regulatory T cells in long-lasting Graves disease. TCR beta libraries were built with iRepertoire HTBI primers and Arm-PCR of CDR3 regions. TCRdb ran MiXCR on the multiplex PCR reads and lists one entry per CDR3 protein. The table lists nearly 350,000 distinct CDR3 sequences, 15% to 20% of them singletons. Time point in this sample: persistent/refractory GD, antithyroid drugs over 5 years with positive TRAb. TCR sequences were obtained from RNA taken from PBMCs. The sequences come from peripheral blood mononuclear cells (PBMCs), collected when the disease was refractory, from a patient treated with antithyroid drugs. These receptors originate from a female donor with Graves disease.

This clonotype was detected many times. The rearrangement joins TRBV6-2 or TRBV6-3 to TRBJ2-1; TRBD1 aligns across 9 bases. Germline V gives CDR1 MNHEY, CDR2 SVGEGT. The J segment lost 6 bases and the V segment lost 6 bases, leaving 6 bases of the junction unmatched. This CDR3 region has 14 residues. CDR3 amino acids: CASRAGQGFNEQFF. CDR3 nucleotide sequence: TGTGCCAGCAGAGCGGGACAGGGTTTCAATGAGCAGTTCTTC.

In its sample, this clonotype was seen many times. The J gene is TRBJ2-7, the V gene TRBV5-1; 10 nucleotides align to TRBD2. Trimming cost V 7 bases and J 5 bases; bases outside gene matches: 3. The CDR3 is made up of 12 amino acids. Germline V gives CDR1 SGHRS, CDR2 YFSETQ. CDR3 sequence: CASSSGGNEQYF. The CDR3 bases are TGCGCCAGCTCTAGCGGGGGCAACGAGCAGTACTTC.

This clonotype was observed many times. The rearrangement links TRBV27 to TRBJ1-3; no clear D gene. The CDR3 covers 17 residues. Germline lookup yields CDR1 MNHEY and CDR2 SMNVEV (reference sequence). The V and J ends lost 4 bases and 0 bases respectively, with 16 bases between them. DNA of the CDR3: TGTGCCAGCAGTTCATCCGGACGCGCCTCCTCTGGAAACACCATATATTTT. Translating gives CASSSSGRASSGNTIYF.

CDR3 nucleotides: TGTGCCAGCAGTGGACAGGGCGGTATACAGCCCCAGCATTTT. Amino acids: CASSGQGGIQPQHF. The chain has TRBV6-2 or TRBV6-3 and TRBJ1-5, with 8 positions matching TRBD1. The V and J ends lost 5 bases and 7 bases, in that order; junction bases with no gene match: 7. The CDR3 consists of 14 residues. CDR1 and CDR2 from the germline V gene are MNHEY and SVGEGT.

The DNA for the CDR3 is TGTGCCACCGCAGAGTCAGTGAACTCTGGAAACACCATATATTTT. Residues: CATAESVNSGNTIYF. The chain recombines TRBV7-2 with TRBJ1-3; D is unresolved. CDR3 length equals 15 residues. Trimming left V 10 bases short and J 0 bases short, with 16 bases between. CDR1 and CDR2 (germline): SGHTA, FQGNSA.

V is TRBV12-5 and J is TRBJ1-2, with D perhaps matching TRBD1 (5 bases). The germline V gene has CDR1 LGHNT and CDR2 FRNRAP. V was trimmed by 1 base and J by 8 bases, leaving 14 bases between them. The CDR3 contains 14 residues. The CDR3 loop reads CASGLEEGRRGYTF. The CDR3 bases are TGTGCTAGTGGTTTGGAGGAGGGGAGGCGGGGCTACACCTTC.

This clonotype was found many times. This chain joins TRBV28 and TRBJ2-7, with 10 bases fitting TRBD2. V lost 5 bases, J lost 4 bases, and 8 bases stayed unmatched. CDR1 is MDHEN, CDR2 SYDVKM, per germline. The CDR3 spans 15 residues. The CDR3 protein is CASSLQREGLYEQYF. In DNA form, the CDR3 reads TGTGCCAGCAGTCTCCAGCGGGAGGGCCTATACGAGCAGTACTTC.

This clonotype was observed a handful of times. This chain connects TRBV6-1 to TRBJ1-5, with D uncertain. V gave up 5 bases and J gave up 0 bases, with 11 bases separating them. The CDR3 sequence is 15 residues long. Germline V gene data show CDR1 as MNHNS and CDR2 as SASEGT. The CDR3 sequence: CASSQSRDSNQPQHF. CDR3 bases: TGTGCCAGCAGTCAATCGCGGGATAGCAATCAGCCCCAGCATTTT.

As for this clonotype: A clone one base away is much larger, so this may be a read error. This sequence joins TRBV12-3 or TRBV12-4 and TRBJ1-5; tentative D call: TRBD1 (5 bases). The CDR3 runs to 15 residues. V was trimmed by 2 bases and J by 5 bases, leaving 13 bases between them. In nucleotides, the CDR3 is TGTGCCAGCAGTTTACTAGGCAGGGTTGATCAGCCCCAGCATTTT. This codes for CASSLLGRVDQPQHF.

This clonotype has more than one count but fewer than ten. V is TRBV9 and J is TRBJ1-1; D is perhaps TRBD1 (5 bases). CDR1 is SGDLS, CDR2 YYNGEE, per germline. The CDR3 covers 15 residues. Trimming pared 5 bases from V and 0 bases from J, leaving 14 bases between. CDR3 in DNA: TGTGCCAGCAGACGCGGGGGGGGTCTGAACACTGAAGCTTTCTTT. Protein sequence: CASRRGGGLNTEAFF.

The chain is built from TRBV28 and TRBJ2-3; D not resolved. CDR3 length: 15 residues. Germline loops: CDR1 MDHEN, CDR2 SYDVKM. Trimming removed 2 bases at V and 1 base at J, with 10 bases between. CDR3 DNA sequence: TGTGCCAGCAGTTTAGATCTTGGGGGCACAGATACGCAGTATTTT. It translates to CASSLDLGGTDTQYF.

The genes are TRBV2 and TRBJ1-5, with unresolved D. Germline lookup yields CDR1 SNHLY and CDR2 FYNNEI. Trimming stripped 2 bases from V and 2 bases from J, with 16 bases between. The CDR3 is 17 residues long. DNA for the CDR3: TGTGCCAGCAGTGAATTCGACGGGTATCCCGGCAATCAGCCCCAGCATTTT. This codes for CASSEFDGYPGNQPQHF.

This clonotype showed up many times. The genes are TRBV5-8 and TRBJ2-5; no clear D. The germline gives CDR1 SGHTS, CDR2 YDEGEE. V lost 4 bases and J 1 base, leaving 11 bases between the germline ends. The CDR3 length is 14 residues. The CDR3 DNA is TGTGCCAGCAGCCTCCGTCCACTCCAAGAGACCCAGTACTTC. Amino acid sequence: CASSLRPLQETQYF.

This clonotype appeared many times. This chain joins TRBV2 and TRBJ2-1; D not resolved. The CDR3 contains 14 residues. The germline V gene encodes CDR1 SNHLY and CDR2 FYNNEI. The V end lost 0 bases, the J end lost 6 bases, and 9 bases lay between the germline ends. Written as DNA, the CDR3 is TGTGCCAGCAGTGAAGCTCGCCTCAGCAATGAGCAGTTCTTC. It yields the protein CASSEARLSNEQFF.

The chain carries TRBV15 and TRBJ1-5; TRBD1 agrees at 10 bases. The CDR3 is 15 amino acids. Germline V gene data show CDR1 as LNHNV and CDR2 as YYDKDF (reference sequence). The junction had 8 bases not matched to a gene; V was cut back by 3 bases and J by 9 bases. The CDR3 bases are TGTGCCACCAGCAGGGGACAGGGGCTTTCGACGCCCCAGCATTTT. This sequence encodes CATSRGQGLSTPQHF. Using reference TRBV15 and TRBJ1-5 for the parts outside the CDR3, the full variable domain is DAMVIQNPRYQVTQFGKPVTLSCSQTLNHNVMYWYQQKSSQAPKLLFHYYDKDFNNEADTPDNFQSRRPNTSFCFLDIRSPGLGDTAMYLCATSRGQGLSTPQHFGDGTRLSIL.

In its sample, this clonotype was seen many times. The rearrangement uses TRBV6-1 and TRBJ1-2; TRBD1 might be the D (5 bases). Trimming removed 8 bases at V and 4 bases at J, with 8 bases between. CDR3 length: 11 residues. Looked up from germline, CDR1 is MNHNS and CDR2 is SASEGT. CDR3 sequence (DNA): TGTGCCAGCGTCCAGGGCTATGGCTACACCTTC. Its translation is CASVQGYGYTF.

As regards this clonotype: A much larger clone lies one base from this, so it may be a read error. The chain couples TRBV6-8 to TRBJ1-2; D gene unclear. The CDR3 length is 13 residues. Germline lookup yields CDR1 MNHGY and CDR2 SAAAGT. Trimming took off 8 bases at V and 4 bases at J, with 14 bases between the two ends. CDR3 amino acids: CASGETVSYGYTF. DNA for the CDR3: TGTGCCAGCGGAGAAACAGTGAGCTATGGCTACACCTTC.

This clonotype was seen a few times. CDR3 sequence (DNA): TGTGCCTGGAACCCGGGACTAGATCCGGGCGAGCAGTACTTC. Its translation is CAWNPGLDPGEQYF. The chain combines TRBV30 with TRBJ2-7, with 8 bases lining up with TRBD2. Trimming cost V 4 bases and J 6 bases; bases outside gene matches: 11. Germline CDR1 reads GTSNPN; CDR2 reads SVGIG (reference sequence). There are 14 residues in the CDR3.

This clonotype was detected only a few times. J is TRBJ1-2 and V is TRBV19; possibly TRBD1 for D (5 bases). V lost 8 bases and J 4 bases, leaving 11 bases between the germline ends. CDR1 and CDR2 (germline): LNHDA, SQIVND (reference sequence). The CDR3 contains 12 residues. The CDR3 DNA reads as TGTGCCAGTTTCGGGGGATCCTATGGCTACACCTTC. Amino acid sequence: CASFGGSYGYTF.

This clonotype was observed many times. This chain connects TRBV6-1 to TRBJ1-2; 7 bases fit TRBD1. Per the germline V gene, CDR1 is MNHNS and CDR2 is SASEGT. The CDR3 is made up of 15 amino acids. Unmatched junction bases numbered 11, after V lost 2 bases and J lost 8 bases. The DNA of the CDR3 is TGTGCCAGCAGTGAATTTGGGACAGTACTTGGGGGCTACACCTTC. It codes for CASSEFGTVLGGYTF.

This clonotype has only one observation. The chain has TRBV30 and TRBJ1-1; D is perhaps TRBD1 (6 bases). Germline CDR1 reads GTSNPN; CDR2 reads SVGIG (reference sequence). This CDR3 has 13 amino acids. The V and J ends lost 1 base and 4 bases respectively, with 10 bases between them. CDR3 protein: CAWSAQGSTEAFF. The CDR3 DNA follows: TGTGCCTGGAGTGCACAGGGTTCCACTGAAGCTTTCTTT.

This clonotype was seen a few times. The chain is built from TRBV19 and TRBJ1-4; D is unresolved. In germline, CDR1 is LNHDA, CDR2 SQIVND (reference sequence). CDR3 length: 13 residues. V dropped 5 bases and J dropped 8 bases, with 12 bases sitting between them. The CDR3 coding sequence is TGTGCCAGTAGTGTCCGTTTCAGCGAAAAACTGTTTTTT. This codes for CASSVRFSEKLFF.

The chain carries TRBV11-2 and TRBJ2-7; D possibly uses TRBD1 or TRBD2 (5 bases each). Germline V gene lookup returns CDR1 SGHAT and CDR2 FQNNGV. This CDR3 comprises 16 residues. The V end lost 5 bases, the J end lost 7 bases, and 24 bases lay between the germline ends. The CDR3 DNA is TGTGCCAGCAGCCACGGGACCGAGGCCATACTGTGTGAGCAGTACTTC. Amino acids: CASSHGTEAILCEQYF. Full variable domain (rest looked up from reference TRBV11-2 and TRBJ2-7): EAGVAQSPRYKIIEKRQSVAFWCNPISGHATLYWYQQILGQGPKLLIQFQNNGVVDDSQLPKDRFSAERLKGVDSTLKIQPAKLEDSAVYLCASSHGTEAILCEQYFGPGTRLTVT.

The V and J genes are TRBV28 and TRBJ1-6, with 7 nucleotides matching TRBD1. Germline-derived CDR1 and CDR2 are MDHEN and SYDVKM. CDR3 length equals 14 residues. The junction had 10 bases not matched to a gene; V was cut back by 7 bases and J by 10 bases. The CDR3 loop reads CASTSGTAASPLHF. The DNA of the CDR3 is TGTGCCAGCACTTCCGGGACAGCTGCATCACCCCTCCACTTT.

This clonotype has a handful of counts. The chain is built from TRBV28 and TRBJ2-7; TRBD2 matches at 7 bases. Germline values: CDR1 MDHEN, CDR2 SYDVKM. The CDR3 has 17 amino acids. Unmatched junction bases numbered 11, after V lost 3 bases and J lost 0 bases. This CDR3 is CASSLGTLAERSYEQYF. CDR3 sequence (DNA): TGTGCCAGCAGTTTGGGGACCCTAGCGGAGCGCTCCTACGAGCAGTACTTC.